This T cell receptor (beta chain) was sequenced in a study of blood T cells in healthy people across ages. Trimming took 3 bases from V and 8 from J; bases not matched to a gene: 0. This CDR3 region has 13 residues. The germline CDR1 and CDR2 sequences are LGHNA and YNFKEQ. Each sample gave at least 6.5 million isolated PBMCs. This clonotype turned up a few times. Primers used in a second PCR of about 7 to 12 cycles were a sample-barcoded 5' primer and a J-beta primer mix. TCRdb passed the 5' RACE reads through MiXCR, listing each CDR3 protein once. The table includes over 950,000 distinct CDR3 sequences, around two fifths detected once.

Sequenced: blood. The TCR originated in a man aged 18 to 30 in good health. The chain carries TRBV4-2 and TRBJ1-6; 8 bases map to TRBD1. The CDR3 protein is CASSQTGDSPLHF. The CDR3 DNA sequence: TGTGCCAGCAGCCAGACAGGGGATTCACCCCTCCACTTT.